This is a list of T cell receptor beta chains from one sample in a study of cytomegalovirus exposure and HLA in healthy donors. TCRdb's copy holds only in-frame clones and misses some; the assay was immunoSEQ multiplex PCR. Of some 140,000 clones listed, roughly three quarters were seen once; the top ten hold approximately 2%. Sequenced: PBMCs. The origin of the receptors is a man aged 25 to 45 in good health and CMV-seronegative. Each CDR3 is given with its conserved first and last residue. The D gene is left open where the match is weak. A clone size is listed for some rows: how often the clone was seen (once, few, many), or a class if it is expanded.

D gene,V gene,J gene,clone size,CDR3 DNA,CDR3 protein
-,TRBV29-1,TRBJ1-1,-,TGCAGCGTTGTGAACAGAAACATGAACACTGAAGCTTTCTTT,CSVVNRNMNTEAFF
TRBD1,TRBV6-5,TRBJ2-5,-,TGTGCCAGCAGTCTCAGGGGGCAAGAGACCCAGTACTTC,CASSLRGQETQYF
TRBD1,TRBV27,TRBJ2-5,-,TGTGCCAGCAGTTCCTACCAGAACAGGGGAACAGAGACCCAGTACTTC,CASSSYQNRGTETQYF
TRBD1,TRBV5-1,TRBJ2-2,few,TGCGCCAGCAGCTTGGATGGGACAGGGCCAGCCAGGGAGCTGTTTTTT,CASSLDGTGPARELFF
TRBD2,TRBV5-4,TRBJ2-7,-,TGTGCCAGCAGCTTGGCACTGGGACTAGCGGGAGAAAGCTACGAGCAGTACTTC,CASSLALGLAGESYEQYF
TRBD2,TRBV7-2,TRBJ2-3,-,TGTGCCAGCAGCTCGAAGCGGGAGCGCAGCACAGATACGCAGTATTTT,CASSSKRERSTDTQYF
-,TRBV14,TRBJ2-7,-,TGTGCCAGCAGCCCCTTCAGAGGGAATTACGAGCAGTACTTC,CASSPFRGNYEQYF
-,TRBV29-1,TRBJ2-7,few,TGCAGCGTTGAAGATCCCCGGGACACCTCCTCCTACGAGCAGTACTTC,CSVEDPRDTSSYEQYF
-,TRBV28,TRBJ2-7,-,TGTGCCAGCGTCCCGGGATCGACGGAGGAGCAGTACTTC,CASVPGSTEEQYF
-,TRBV11-3,TRBJ2-1,-,TGTGCCAGCAGCCAGACCCAACTAGGATACAATGAGCAGTTCTTC,CASSQTQLGYNEQFF
-,TRBV7-6,TRBJ2-5,few,TGTGCCAGCAGCTTCGCGGGTGGACAGTTACAAGAGACCCAGTACTTC,CASSFAGGQLQETQYF
TRBD2,TRBV12-5,TRBJ2-1,once,TGTGCTAGTGGTCCTAGCGGGAGTGGCCATGAGCAGTTCTTC,CASGPSGSGHEQFF
TRBD1,TRBV28,TRBJ1-4,-,TGTGCCAGCAGTAACAGGGGGCTGAATGAAAAACTGTTTTTT,CASSNRGLNEKLFF
-,TRBV10-1,TRBJ2-2,-,TGCGCCAGCAGTGAGACAGGGTCTAGGACCGGGGAGCTGTTTTTT,CASSETGSRTGELFF
-,TRBV9,TRBJ1-2,-,TGTGCCAGCAGCGTAGGACAGCATACCTCTGGCAACTATGGCTACACCTTC,CASSVGQHTSGNYGYTF
-,TRBV5-1,TRBJ2-7,-,TGCGCCAGCAGTCCTACAGGGGAGGTCTACGAGCAGTACTTC,CASSPTGEVYEQYF
TRBD2,TRBV11-3,TRBJ2-3,-,TGTGCCAGCAGCCTTGCTAGCGGCCCTCCAGGGACAGATACGCAGTATTTT,CASSLASGPPGTDTQYF
-,TRBV19,TRBJ2-7,-,TGTGCCAGTAGTATAGGCGCGGGCTCCTACGAGCAGTACTTC,CASSIGAGSYEQYF
-,TRBV18,TRBJ2-2,few,TGTGCCAGCTCACGTCGGGAAGGACCCTCAAGCACCGGGGAGCTGTTTTTT,CASSRREGPSSTGELFF
-,TRBV4-2,TRBJ1-2,-,TGTGCCAGCAGCCAAGACCAGGCGAGTAACTATGGCTACACCTTC,CASSQDQASNYGYTF
-,TRBV6-5,TRBJ2-5,-,TGTGCCAGCAGTTACGTGGGAGGCGGCCAAGAGACCCAGTACTTC,CASSYVGGGQETQYF
TRBD2,TRBV7-6,TRBJ2-3,-,TGTGCCAGCAGCCCCTATGTGGGCGGGAGTAGCGTTACGCAGTATTTT,CASSPYVGGSSVTQYF
TRBD1,TRBV10-2,TRBJ2-3,few,TGCGCCAGCAGTGAGAGCAGGGGGGATACGCAGTATTTT,CASSESRGDTQYF
-,TRBV28,TRBJ2-1,once,TGTGCCAGCAGTTTACCGGGCTACAATGAGCAGTTCTTC,CASSLPGYNEQFF
-,TRBV29-1,TRBJ1-2,-,TGCAGCGTTGATACAGGGTTCGTTGATGGCTACACCTTC,CSVDTGFVDGYTF
-,TRBV6-1,TRBJ2-3,-,TGTGCCAGCAGGAGGGAGGCAGATACGCAGTATTTT,CASRREADTQYF
TRBD2,TRBV27,TRBJ2-1,-,TGTGCCAGCAGTCCGGGACTAGCGGGGCCCGAGGGGCAGTTCTTC,CASSPGLAGPEGQFF
TRBD1,TRBV7-6,TRBJ2-2,-,TGTGCCAGCAGCCCCGGGCAGGGGGCGATATCCGGGGAGCTGTTTTTT,CASSPGQGAISGELFF
-,TRBV16,TRBJ1-5,-,TGTGCCAGCAGCCAGCTAGGGGCCTCACCTTACAATCAGCCCCAGCATTTT,CASSQLGASPYNQPQHF
-,TRBV9,TRBJ2-7,-,TGTGCCAGCAGCGCCCTCGGGAGCGAACCCGAGGGCGAGCAGTACTTC,CASSALGSEPEGEQYF
-,TRBV14,TRBJ2-1,-,TGTGCCAGCAGCCAAACCCGGGCGGGTTCGCAGTTCTTC,CASSQTRAGSQFF
-,TRBV12-5,TRBJ2-6,-,TGTGCTAGTGCCGCCGGGTCTGGGGCCAACGTCCTGACTTTC,CASAAGSGANVLTF
TRBD1,TRBV19,TRBJ2-1,-,TGTGCCAGTAGTTTCCTCGGGACAGAAAATGAGCAGTTCTTC,CASSFLGTENEQFF
-,TRBV11-2,TRBJ2-1,-,TGTGCCAGCAGCGCACAAGGCCAGGCCTCCAATGAGCAGTTCTTC,CASSAQGQASNEQFF
-,TRBV27,TRBJ2-2,few,TGTGCCAGCAGTTTCACCCAGGCGAACACCGGGGAGCTGTTTTTT,CASSFTQANTGELFF
TRBD1,TRBV5-6,TRBJ1-2,-,TGTGCCAGCAGCTTGGGACAGGGACACTATGGCTACACCTTC,CASSLGQGHYGYTF
-,TRBV18,TRBJ1-1,-,TGTGCCAGCTCACTATCGGGGGACACTGAAGCTTTCTTT,CASSLSGDTEAFF
-,TRBV11-3,TRBJ2-3,-,TGTGCCAGCAGCCCCACGACTAGGGGGGGACCAGATACGCAGTATTTT,CASSPTTRGGPDTQYF
TRBD2,TRBV5-8,TRBJ2-5,-,TGTGCCAGCAGCACGTGGACTAGCGGCGGGTGGGGGACCCAGTACTTC,CASSTWTSGGWGTQYF